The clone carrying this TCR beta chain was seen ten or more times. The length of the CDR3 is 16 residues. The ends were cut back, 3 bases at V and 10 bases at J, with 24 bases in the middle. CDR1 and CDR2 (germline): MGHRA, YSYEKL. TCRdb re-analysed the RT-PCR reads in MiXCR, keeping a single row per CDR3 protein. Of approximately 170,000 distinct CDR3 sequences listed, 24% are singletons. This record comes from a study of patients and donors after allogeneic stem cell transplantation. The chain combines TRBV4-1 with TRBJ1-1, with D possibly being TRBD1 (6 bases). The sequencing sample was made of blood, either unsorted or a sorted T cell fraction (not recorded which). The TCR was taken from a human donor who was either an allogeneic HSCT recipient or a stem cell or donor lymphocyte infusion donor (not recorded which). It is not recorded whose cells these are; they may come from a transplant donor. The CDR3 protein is CASSQTQTGSFFGAFF. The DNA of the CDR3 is TGCGCCAGCAGCCAGACTCAAACAGGGTCTTTTTTTGGAGCTTTCTTT.